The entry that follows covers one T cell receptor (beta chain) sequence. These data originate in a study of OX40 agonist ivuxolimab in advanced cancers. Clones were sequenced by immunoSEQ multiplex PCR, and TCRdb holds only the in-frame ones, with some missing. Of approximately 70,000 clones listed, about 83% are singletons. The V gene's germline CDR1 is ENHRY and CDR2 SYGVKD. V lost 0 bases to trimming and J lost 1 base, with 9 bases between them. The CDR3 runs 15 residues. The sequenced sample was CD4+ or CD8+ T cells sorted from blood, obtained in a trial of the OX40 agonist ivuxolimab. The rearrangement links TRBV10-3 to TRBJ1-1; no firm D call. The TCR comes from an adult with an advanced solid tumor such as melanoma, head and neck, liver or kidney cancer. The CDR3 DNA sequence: TGTGCCATCAGTGAGTCCGGCAGATGGAACACTGAAGCTTTCTTT. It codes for CAISESGRWNTEAFF.